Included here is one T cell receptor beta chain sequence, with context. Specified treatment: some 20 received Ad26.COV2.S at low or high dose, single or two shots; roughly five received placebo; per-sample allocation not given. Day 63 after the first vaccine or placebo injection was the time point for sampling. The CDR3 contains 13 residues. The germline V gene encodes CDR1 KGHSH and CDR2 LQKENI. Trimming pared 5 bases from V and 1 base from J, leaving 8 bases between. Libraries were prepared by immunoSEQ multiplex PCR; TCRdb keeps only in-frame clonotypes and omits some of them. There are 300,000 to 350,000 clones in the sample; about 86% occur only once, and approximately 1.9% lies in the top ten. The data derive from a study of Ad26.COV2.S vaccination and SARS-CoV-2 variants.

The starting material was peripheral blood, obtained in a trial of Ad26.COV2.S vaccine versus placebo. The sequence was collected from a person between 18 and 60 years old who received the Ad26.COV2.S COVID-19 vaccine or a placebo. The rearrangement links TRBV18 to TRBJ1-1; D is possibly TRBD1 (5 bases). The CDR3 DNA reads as TGTGCCAGCTCAGGGGGTCGGAACACTGAAGCTTTCTTT. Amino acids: CASSGGRNTEAFF. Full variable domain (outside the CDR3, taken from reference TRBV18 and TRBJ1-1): NAGVMQNPRHLVRRRGQEARLRCSPMKGHSHVYWYRQLPEEGLKFMVYLQKENIIDESGMPKERFSAEFPKEGPSILRIQQVVRGDSAAYFCASSGGRNTEAFFGQGTRLTVV.